The 2 T cell receptor beta chains listed next were all sequenced from one sample in a study of cytomegalovirus exposure and HLA in healthy donors (dated by TCRdb to about 2017). The library was made by the immunoSEQ multiplex PCR assay. The multiplex PCR relied on a mix of 60 forward primers for TCR Vbeta segments and 13 reverse primers for TCR Jbeta segments. TCRdb re-hosts the immuneACCESS table, in-frame sequences only. Its copies lack some clones; in the studies checked, an unresolved V gene accounts for under half of them, and the cause for the rest is not known. The sample profile shows about 200,000 clones; roughly 80% of them were found once. Of the sample, approximately 2.8% falls within the top ten clones. The sample consisted of PBMCs. The source is a man aged 30-40 years in good health and CMV-seronegative.

The V and J genes are TRBV11-1 and TRBJ2-1; D is uncertain. Trimming took 3 bases from V and 7 from J, leaving 16 bases between them. The CDR3 has 15 residues. Per germline, CDR1 SGHAT and CDR2 FQDESV (reference sequence). The CDR3, as DNA: TGTGCCAGCAGCTTCTCCCAAACCGTGACAAATGAGCAGTTCTTC. Protein: CASSFSQTVTNEQFF. Variable domain in full (rest from reference TRBV11-1 and TRBJ2-1): EAEVAQSPRYKITEKSQAVAFWCDPISGHATLYWYRQILGQGPELLVQFQDESVVDDSQLPKDRFSAERLKGVDSTLKIQPAELGDSAMYLCASSFSQTVTNEQFFGPGTRLTVL.

The chain combines TRBV6-5 with TRBJ1-1, with 8 bases that match TRBD1. V dropped 6 bases and J dropped 8; count of bases not matched to a gene: 11. This CDR3 comprises 14 residues. Germline V gene lookup returns CDR1 MNHEY and CDR2 SVGAGI. The CDR3 spells CASSIIGPGGEAFF. DNA for the CDR3: TGTGCCAGCAGCATAATCGGCCCAGGGGGCGAAGCTTTCTTT.